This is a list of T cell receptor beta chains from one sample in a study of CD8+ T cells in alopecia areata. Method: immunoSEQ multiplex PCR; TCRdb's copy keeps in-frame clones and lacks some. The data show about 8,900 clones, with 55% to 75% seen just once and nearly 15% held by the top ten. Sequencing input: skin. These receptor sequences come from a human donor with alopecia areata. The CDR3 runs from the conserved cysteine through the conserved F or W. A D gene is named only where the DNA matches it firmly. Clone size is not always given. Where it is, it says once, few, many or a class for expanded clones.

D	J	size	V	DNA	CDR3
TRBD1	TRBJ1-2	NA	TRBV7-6	TGTGCCAGCAGCTTAGGAGGGACAGGGGTACGAGGCTACACCTTC	CASSLGGTGVRGYTF
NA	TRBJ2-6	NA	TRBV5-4	TGTGCCAGCAGCCCCCCGGGACTGAACTCTGGGGCCAACGTCCTGACTTTC	CASSPPGLNSGANVLTF
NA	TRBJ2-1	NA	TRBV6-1	TGTGCCAGCAGTACCGGGACTTCCGTCAAGGAGCAGTTCTTC	CASSTGTSVKEQFF
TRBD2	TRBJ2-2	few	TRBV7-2	TGTGCCAGCAGGATTAGCGGGAGGGCCGTCGGGGAGCTGTTTTTT	CASRISGRAVGELFF
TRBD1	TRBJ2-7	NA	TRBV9	TGTGCCAGCAGCGGACAGGGGGCCTACGAGCAGTACTTC	CASSGQGAYEQYF
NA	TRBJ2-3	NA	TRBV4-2	TGTGCCAGCAGCCACTCCGGAGGCGAGAGCACAGATACGCAGTATTTT	CASSHSGGESTDTQYF
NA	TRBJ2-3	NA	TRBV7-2	TGTGCCAGCAGCTTAGCATTTAGCGGAGGTGGGGGCACAGATACGCAGTATTTT	CASSLAFSGGGGTDTQYF
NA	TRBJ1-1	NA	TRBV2	TGTGCCAGCACAGTACAGGGAACTGAAGCTTTCTTT	CASTVQGTEAFF
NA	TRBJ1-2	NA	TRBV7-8	TGTGCCAGCAGCTTACGGGGGCTAGGCTATGGCTACACCTTC	CASSLRGLGYGYTF
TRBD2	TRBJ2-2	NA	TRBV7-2	TGTGCCAGCAGCCCTTGGCAGCGGGGGTCCTCCACCGGGGAGCTGTTTTTT	CASSPWQRGSSTGELFF
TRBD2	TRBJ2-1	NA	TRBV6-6	TGTGCCAGCAGACTTATAGCGGGTACTTACAATGAGCAGTTCTTC	CASRLIAGTYNEQFF
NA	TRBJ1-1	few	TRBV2	TGTGCCAGAACAGGGAAGGGGATTGAAGCTTTCTTT	CARTGKGIEAFF
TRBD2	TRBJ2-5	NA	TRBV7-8	TGTGCCAGCAGCTTAGGCTTCGGGACTAGCGTTTACGAGACCCAGTACTTC	CASSLGFGTSVYETQYF
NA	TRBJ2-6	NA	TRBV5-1	TGCGCCAGCAGCTTGGGGTCCGAAACTGGGGCCAACGTCCTGACTTTC	CASSLGSETGANVLTF
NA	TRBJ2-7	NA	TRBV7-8	TGTGCCAGCAGCCTCAATAGGGACGAGCAGTACTTC	CASSLNRDEQYF
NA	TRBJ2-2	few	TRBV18	TGTGCCAGCTCACCACCAGGGAGGAACACCGGGGAGCTGTTTTTT	CASSPPGRNTGELFF
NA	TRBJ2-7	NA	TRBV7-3	TGTGCCAGCAGCTTAGTAGGGCAAGGGTACGAGCAGTACTTC	CASSLVGQGYEQYF
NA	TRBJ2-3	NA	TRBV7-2	TGTGCCAGCAGCTTAGCCACAGCATGGCGCGCAGATACGCAGTATTTT	CASSLATAWRADTQYF
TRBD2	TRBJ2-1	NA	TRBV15	TGTGCCACCAGCAGAGAGCCGGGTAGCGGGATCTACAATGAGCAGTTCTTC	CATSREPGSGIYNEQFF
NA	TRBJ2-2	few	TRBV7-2	TGTGCCATTGGGGACTTGGGGAACACCGGGGAGCTGTTTTTT	CAIGDLGNTGELFF
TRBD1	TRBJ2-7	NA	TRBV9	TGTGCCAGCAGCCTTGGGACAGGGAGCTCCTACGAGCAGTACTTC	CASSLGTGSSYEQYF
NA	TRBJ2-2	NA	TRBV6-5	TGTGCCAGCAGTTACTCGTATGGCAACCACGGGGAGCTGTTTTTT	CASSYSYGNHGELFF
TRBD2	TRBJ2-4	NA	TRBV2	TGTGCCAGCAGTGGGGCGGGAGCAGGGGCCAAAAACATTCAGTACTTC	CASSGAGAGAKNIQYF
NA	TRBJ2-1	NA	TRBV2	TGTGCCAGCAGCCGCCGACTTGGTGAGCAGTTCTTC	CASSRRLGEQFF
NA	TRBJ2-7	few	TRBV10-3	TGTGCCATCAGTGAGCCCAGCTCCTACGAGCAGTACTTC	CAISEPSSYEQYF
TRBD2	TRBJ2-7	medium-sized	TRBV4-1	TGCGCCAGCAGCCCACGGACTAGCCCCGGTCACGTCGGCGAGCAGTACTTC	CASSPRTSPGHVGEQYF
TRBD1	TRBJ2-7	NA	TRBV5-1	TGCGCCAGCAGCTTGGAAATACAGGGGAGTAGCGCCTACGAGCAGTACTTC	CASSLEIQGSSAYEQYF
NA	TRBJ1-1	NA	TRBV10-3	TGTGCCATCAGTGCAGGGGTTATCTCTGAAGCTTTCTTT	CAISAGVISEAFF
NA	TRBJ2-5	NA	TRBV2	TGTGCCAGCAGCCCGTGGCTCCTGAGGCAAGAGACCCAGTACTTC	CASSPWLLRQETQYF
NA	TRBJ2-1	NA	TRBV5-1	TGCGCCAGCAGCTCCCACGGGGGAAGTTCCTACAATGAGCAGTTCTTC	CASSSHGGSSYNEQFF
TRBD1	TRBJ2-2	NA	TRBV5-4	TGTGCCAGCAGCCCGAAGACAGGGGTGGCCGGGGAGCTGTTTTTT	CASSPKTGVAGELFF
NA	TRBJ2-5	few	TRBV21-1	TGTGCCAGCAGCAAAGTTACGGCCCAAGAGACCCAGTACTTC	CASSKVTAQETQYF
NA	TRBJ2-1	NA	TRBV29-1	TGCAGCGTTGAAGTACGTTCACAGAGCTACAATGAGCAGTTCTTC	CSVEVRSQSYNEQFF
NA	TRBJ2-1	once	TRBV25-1	TGTGCCAGCAGTGTGCAGGGAGATGAGCAGTTCTTC	CASSVQGDEQFF
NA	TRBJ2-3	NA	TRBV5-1	TGCGCCAGCAGTTGGAGGGGGGATACGCAGTATTTT	CASSWRGDTQYF
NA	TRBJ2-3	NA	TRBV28	TGTGCCACGCAGGGTGCTAGCACAGATACGCAGTATTTT	CATQGASTDTQYF
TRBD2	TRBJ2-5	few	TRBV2	TGTGCCAGCTTGACCGGGAGGGCCGGGGAGACCCAGTACTTC	CASLTGRAGETQYF
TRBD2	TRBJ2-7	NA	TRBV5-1	TGCGCCAGCAGCTTGATGACTAGCGGGGATAGCTCCTACGAGCAGTACTTC	CASSLMTSGDSSYEQYF
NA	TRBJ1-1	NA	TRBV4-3	TGCGCCAGCAGCCAAGTAGCTCAGGGTAAGACTGAAGCTTTCTTT	CASSQVAQGKTEAFF
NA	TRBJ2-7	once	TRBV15	TGTGCCACCAGCAGAGCTGGGAGCGAGCAGTACTTC	CATSRAGSEQYF
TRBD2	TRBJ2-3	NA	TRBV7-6	TGTGCCAGCAGCTCGGGGTCGGAGCGGGGTTCCGATACGCAGTATTTT	CASSSGSERGSDTQYF
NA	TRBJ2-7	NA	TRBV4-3	TGCGCCAGCAGCCAAGAGACCGGGACTTTGACGTACGAGCAGTACTTC	CASSQETGTLTYEQYF
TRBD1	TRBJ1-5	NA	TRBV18	TGTGCCAGCTCACCCGTCGGACAGGGGGCTGGTCAGCCCCAGCATTTT	CASSPVGQGAGQPQHF
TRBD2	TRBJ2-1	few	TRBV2	TGTGCCAGCAGTGAGTTCCTTGGCGGGGGATACAATGAGCAGTTCTTC	CASSEFLGGGYNEQFF
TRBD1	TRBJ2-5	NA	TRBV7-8	TGTGCCAGCAGCCCCAGGACAGGGGGTATCCAAGAGACCCAGTACTTC	CASSPRTGGIQETQYF
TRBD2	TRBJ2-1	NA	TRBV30	TGTGCCTGGAGTGTACTCCCATATACCGGTAGCGGGAGGGCGGGTGAGCAGTTCTTC	CAWSVLPYTGSGRAGEQFF
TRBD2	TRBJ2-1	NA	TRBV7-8	TGTGCCAGCAGCTTAAGGACTAGCGGGAGACCCTCCTACAATGAGCAGTTCTTC	CASSLRTSGRPSYNEQFF
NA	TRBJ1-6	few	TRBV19	TGTGCCAGTAACTTGGCCATCACGGCGAATAATTCACCCCTCCACTTT	CASNLAITANNSPLHF
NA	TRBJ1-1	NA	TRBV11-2	TGTGCCAGCAGCCCTCGGACGGGCGGGAGGCACACTGAAGCTTTCTTT	CASSPRTGGRHTEAFF
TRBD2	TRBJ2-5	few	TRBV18	TGTGCCAGCTCACCAAAAGTCGGCGGGAGTACGGAGACCCAGTACTTC	CASSPKVGGSTETQYF
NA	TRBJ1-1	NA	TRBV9	TGTGCCAGCTCTGGTTGGGAGGGAACTGAAGCTTTCTTT	CASSGWEGTEAFF
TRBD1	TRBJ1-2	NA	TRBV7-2	TGTGCCAGCAGCTTAGTTGGACAGGGGTATGGCTACACCTTC	CASSLVGQGYGYTF
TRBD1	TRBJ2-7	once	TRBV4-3	TGCGCCAGCAGCCAAGATGGATCGGGACAGCTAGAGCAGTACTTC	CASSQDGSGQLEQYF
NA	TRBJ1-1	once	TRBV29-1	TGCAGCGTCCCGACAGCGATGAACACTGAAGCTTTCTTT	CSVPTAMNTEAFF